This T cell receptor beta chain came from a study of somatic mutations in cytotoxic T cells in rheumatoid arthritis. Germline CDR1 reads MRHNA; CDR2 reads SNTAGT. Between the trimmed V and J ends, which lost 7 bases and 5 bases, there was a span of 21 bases. The CDR3 totals 16 residues. Assay used: immunoSEQ multiplex PCR; TCRdb lists only in-frame clones, some missing. Counted here are fewer than 4,000 clones, 70% to 75% occurring once; the ten biggest clones make up approximately 20%. The receptor was derived from an adult with rheumatoid arthritis. The sequencing sample was made of CD8+ T cells sorted from blood. The rearrangement links TRBV6-4 to TRBJ1-5; possibly TRBD1 for D (6 bases). As DNA, the CDR3 is TGTGCCAGCACTGGAAGGACAGTCCCAGGGCATCAGCCCCAGCATTTT. Translated: CASTGRTVPGHQPQHF.